This is a list of T cell receptor beta chains from one sample in a study of glioma-infiltrating T cells after dendritic cell vaccination. Sequencing used immunoSEQ multiplex PCR; TCRdb keeps in-frame clones, though not all of them. The table includes about 38,000 clones, almost 85% detected once. This specimen consisted of blood, obtained before dendritic cell vaccination. The source is a human donor with glioblastoma. Both conserved end residues are part of each CDR3. The D gene is left open where the match is weak. For some rows the clone size is stated as once, few or many, or as a class when expanded; others skip it.

d_call: TRBD2
v_call: TRBV5-4
j_call: TRBJ2-7
clone_size: .
cdr3_nt: TGTGCCAGCAGCTTCCCTAGCGGGGGCCGCTACGAGCAGTACTTC
cdr3_aa: CASSFPSGGRYEQYF

d_call: TRBD1
v_call: TRBV9
j_call: TRBJ2-5
clone_size: .
cdr3_nt: TGTGCCAGCAGCGAGGGACAGGGGACCCAGGAGACCCAGTACTTC
cdr3_aa: CASSEGQGTQETQYF

d_call: .
v_call: TRBV7-2
j_call: TRBJ2-5
clone_size: .
cdr3_nt: TGTGCCAGCAGCTGGACTCCAAGGGAAGAGACCCAGTACTTC
cdr3_aa: CASSWTPREETQYF

d_call: TRBD1
v_call: TRBV10-3
j_call: TRBJ1-5
clone_size: few
cdr3_nt: TGTGCCAAGGGACAGGGACATCAGCCCCAGCATTTT
cdr3_aa: CAKGQGHQPQHF

d_call: TRBD1
v_call: TRBV5-6
j_call: TRBJ2-6
clone_size: .
cdr3_nt: TGTGCCAGCAGCACTTGGACAGGCACTGGGGCCAACGTCCTGACTTTC
cdr3_aa: CASSTWTGTGANVLTF

d_call: TRBD2
v_call: TRBV7-9
j_call: TRBJ2-7
clone_size: .
cdr3_nt: TGTGCCAGCAGCTTAGGGGGGGGCGAGCAGTACTTC
cdr3_aa: CASSLGGGEQYF

d_call: TRBD1
v_call: TRBV4-1
j_call: TRBJ1-3
clone_size: .
cdr3_nt: TGCGCCAGCAGCCAAACTAGACAGGGCGGCGTCTCTGGAAACACCATATATTTT
cdr3_aa: CASSQTRQGGVSGNTIYF

d_call: TRBD2
v_call: TRBV9
j_call: TRBJ2-3
clone_size: once
cdr3_nt: TGTGCCAGCAGCGTGACCCTAGCGGGGGGAACAGATACGCAGTATTTT
cdr3_aa: CASSVTLAGGTDTQYF

d_call: TRBD1
v_call: TRBV25-1
j_call: TRBJ2-3
clone_size: .
cdr3_nt: TGTGCCAGCAGTAAAAAACAGGGGGAACTAGATACGCAGTATTTT
cdr3_aa: CASSKKQGELDTQYF

d_call: .
v_call: TRBV9
j_call: TRBJ2-2
clone_size: .
cdr3_nt: TGTGCCAGCAGCGTTGAGGGGGGGGGCACCGGGGAGCTGTTTTTT
cdr3_aa: CASSVEGGGTGELFF

d_call: TRBD2
v_call: TRBV4-3
j_call: TRBJ2-7
clone_size: once
cdr3_nt: TGCGCCAGCAGCCGAGCGCCAGCGGGGGGTGTCAACGAGCAGTACTTC
cdr3_aa: CASSRAPAGGVNEQYF

d_call: TRBD2
v_call: TRBV27
j_call: TRBJ2-1
clone_size: .
cdr3_nt: TGTGCCAGCAGCCCCCGGGGGGGTCGGGCCTACAATGAGCAGTTCTTC
cdr3_aa: CASSPRGGRAYNEQFF

d_call: .
v_call: TRBV10-1
j_call: TRBJ2-3
clone_size: .
cdr3_nt: TGCGCCAGCAGCAACCGGGAAACCAGCACAGATACGCAGTATTTT
cdr3_aa: CASSNRETSTDTQYF

d_call: TRBD2
v_call: TRBV7-9
j_call: TRBJ2-2
clone_size: .
cdr3_nt: TGTGCCAGCAGCCCGTCCGGCGGGGGAAATTACTTATCCGGGGAGCTGTTTTTT
cdr3_aa: CASSPSGGGNYLSGELFF

d_call: TRBD1
v_call: TRBV18
j_call: TRBJ1-1
clone_size: once
cdr3_nt: TGTGCCAGCTCACCGGGACAGGGGAGGGACACTGAAGCTTTCTTT
cdr3_aa: CASSPGQGRDTEAFF

d_call: .
v_call: TRBV7-2
j_call: TRBJ2-3
clone_size: few
cdr3_nt: TGTGCCAGCAGCTCCGCGGGGCGGGGCCTGGGAGATACGCAGTATTTT
cdr3_aa: CASSSAGRGLGDTQYF

d_call: .
v_call: TRBV23-1
j_call: TRBJ2-7
clone_size: .
cdr3_nt: TGCGCCAGCATTGACATCCTATCCTACGAGCAGTACTTC
cdr3_aa: CASIDILSYEQYF